A single sample is the source of the 17 T cell receptor beta chains below, sequenced in a study of cytomegalovirus exposure and HLA in healthy donors. The PCR used 60 Vbeta and 13 Jbeta primers. The method was immunoSEQ multiplex PCR; TCRdb's version includes in-frame clones alone and lacks a portion of them. This table holds roughly 110,000 clones, 82% found once. What was sequenced was PBMCs. These TCRs come from a man under 40 in good health and CMV-seropositive.

The chain couples TRBV15 to TRBJ1-1; D is perhaps TRBD1 (5 bases). This CDR3 region has 13 residues. Germline lookup yields CDR1 LNHNV and CDR2 YYDKDF (reference sequence). V was trimmed by 1 base and J by 8 bases, leaving 11 bases between them. CDR3 nucleotides: TGTGCCACCAGCAGAGCTCTGACAGAAGAAGCTTTCTTT. Its protein product is CATSRALTEEAFF.

The rearrangement joins TRBV6-1 to TRBJ1-1; D is perhaps TRBD1 (6 bases). In germline, CDR1 is MNHNS, CDR2 SASEGT. V was clipped by 3 bases and J by 3 bases, with 11 bases between them. The CDR3 covers 14 residues. CDR3 region: CASSEPTGYTEAFF. CDR3 DNA: TGTGCCAGCAGTGAGCCTACAGGGTACACTGAAGCTTTCTTT.

The chain carries TRBV7-8 and TRBJ1-1; 7 nucleotides match TRBD1. J lost 1 base, V lost 2 bases, and 7 bases had no gene match. Germline V CDR1 and CDR2: SGHVS, FQNEAQ. The CDR3 runs 16 residues. For the CDR3, the DNA is TGTGCCAGCAGCTTAATTCACAGGGGTGGGAACACTGAAGCTTTCTTT. It is translated as CASSLIHRGGNTEAFF.

The chain recombines TRBV5-1 with TRBJ2-3; possible D gene TRBD2, 6 bases. V gave up 5 bases and J gave up 0 bases, with 13 bases separating them. Looked up from germline, CDR1 is SGHRS and CDR2 is YFSETQ. CDR3 length equals 15 residues. The CDR3 DNA is TGCGCCAGCAGTTTTGGCGGGACTAGCACAGATACGCAGTATTTT. Amino acid sequence: CASSFGGTSTDTQYF.

The chain combines TRBV13 with TRBJ1-1, with D unclear. V dropped 4 bases and J dropped 4 bases, with 16 bases sitting between them. The length of the CDR3 is 15 residues. CDR1 is PRHDT and CDR2 is FYEKMQ in the germline V gene (reference sequence). CDR3 in amino acids: CASSSSFPGRTEAFF. The CDR3 nucleotides are TGTGCCAGCAGCTCCTCTTTCCCTGGCCGCACTGAAGCTTTCTTT.

The chain employs TRBV7-6 and TRBJ2-4; 11 bases align to TRBD1. The germline V gene has CDR1 SGHVS and CDR2 FNYEAQ. The CDR3 has 16 amino acids. The junction had 11 bases not matched to a gene; V was cut back by 5 bases and J by 8 bases. CDR3 loop: CASSTGDRGWPDIQYF. CDR3 nucleotides: TGTGCCAGCAGCACCGGGGACAGGGGGTGGCCAGACATTCAGTACTTC.

The chain links TRBV2 to TRBJ2-5; 12 bases are shared with TRBD2. The CDR3 has 15 amino acids. From germline, CDR1 is SNHLY and CDR2 FYNNEI. After removal of 5 bases from V and 6 bases from J, the junction contained 7 bases not matched to a gene. The CDR3 here is CASSFLAGGGKTQYF. The DNA of the CDR3 is TGTGCCAGCAGTTTTCTAGCGGGGGGGGGCAAGACCCAGTACTTC.

The rearrangement joins TRBV5-1 to TRBJ1-1; 10 positions agree with TRBD1. This CDR3 is 15 amino acids long. Germline-derived CDR1 and CDR2 are SGHRS and YFSETQ. V gave up 0 bases and J gave up 4 bases; unmatched junction bases: 3. CDR3 residues: CASSLVRDRGTEAFF. CDR3 nucleotides: TGCGCCAGCAGCTTGGTCCGGGACAGGGGCACTGAAGCTTTCTTT.

In its sample, this clone was seen once. The V call is TRBV5-4, the J call TRBJ1-1; a possible D gene is TRBD1 (6 bases). Germline V gene sequence: CDR1 SGHNT, CDR2 YYREEE (reference sequence). This CDR3 is built from 16 residues. V was pared by 4 bases and J by 5 bases, with 21 bases between. Here the CDR3 reads CASSGGIQGAGTEAFF. CDR3 nucleotides: TGTGCCAGCAGCGGGGGGATACAGGGAGCGGGAACTGAAGCTTTCTTT.

Concerning this clone: The junction differs from germline at one of its ends, possibly a read error. V is TRBV6-1 and J is TRBJ2-6; D perhaps matches TRBD2 (7 bases). Germline V CDR1 and CDR2: MNHNS, SASEGT. CDR3 length: 15 residues. Here the CDR3 DNA reads TGTGCCACGCTAGGGGGGGCTGCTGGGGCCAACGGCCTGACTTTC. Translating it yields CATLGGAAGANGLTF.

This clone was picked up one time. This chain joins TRBV30 and TRBJ1-5; D may be TRBD1 (5 bases). The length of the CDR3 is 15 residues. Germline CDR1 GTSNPN, CDR2 SVGIG (reference sequence). Trimming removed 2 bases at V and 6 bases at J, with 17 bases between. As DNA, the CDR3 is TGTGCCTGGAGTCTAGGGGTGCAGGTTTTTCAGCCCCAGCATTTT. Encoded protein: CAWSLGVQVFQPQHF.

The chain links TRBV11-3 to TRBJ2-1; TRBD2 is a possible D gene (5 bases). The V end was cut by 4 bases, the J end by 0 bases, with 10 bases between. The V gene's germline CDR1 is SGHNT and CDR2 YENEEA. The CDR3 consists of 15 residues. CDR3 sequence (DNA): TGTGCCAGCAGCTCACTAGGGAGCTCCTACAATGAGCAGTTCTTC. Amino acid sequence: CASSSLGSSYNEQFF.

This clone has only one observation. CDR3 protein: CASSPSAGTQSPLHF. The CDR3 nucleotides are TGTGCCAGCAGCCCCTCCGCGGGTACTCAATCACCCCTCCACTTT. The chain joins TRBV16 to TRBJ1-6; D not resolved. Germline V gene lookup returns CDR1 KGHSY and CDR2 FQNENV. The CDR3 consists of 15 residues. V lost 4 bases and J 10 bases, leaving 17 bases between the germline ends.

The chain employs TRBV6-6 and TRBJ2-3, with 7 bases fitting TRBD2. Germline V gives CDR1 MNHNY, CDR2 SVGAGI (reference sequence). The CDR3 loop spans 15 amino acids. The V segment lost 0 bases and the J segment 1 base; nucleotides outside the gene matches: 1. The CDR3 is CASSYSGGGTDTQYF. CDR3 bases: TGTGCCAGCAGTTACTCGGGGGGGGGCACAGATACGCAGTATTTT.

This chain joins TRBV7-2 and TRBJ1-5; TRBD1 might be the D (6 bases). Looked up from germline, CDR1 is SGHTA and CDR2 is FQGNSA. The CDR3 is made up of 14 amino acids. V was clipped by 3 bases and J by 6 bases, with 12 bases between them. DNA of the CDR3: TGTGCCAGCAGCTTCCACAGGGTGGGTCAGCCCCAGCATTTT. Residues: CASSFHRVGQPQHF.

The rearrangement links TRBV5-1 to TRBJ2-2; tentatively, D is TRBD2 (5 bases). Trimming shortened V by 4 bases and J by 0 bases, and 28 bases separated the two germline ends. The CDR3 runs to 21 residues. Germline CDR1 SGHRS, CDR2 YFSETQ. This CDR3 is CASSTRGYFSANYANTGELFF. CDR3 coding DNA: TGCGCCAGCAGCACCCGGGGATACTTTTCGGCCAATTACGCGAACACCGGGGAGCTGTTTTTT.

This clone came up a few times. The chain joins TRBV6-5 to TRBJ2-7; D may be TRBD2 (5 bases). CDR1 and CDR2 from the germline V gene are MNHEY and SVGAGI. CDR3 length: 13 residues. V lost 6 bases and J 3 bases, leaving 12 bases between the germline ends. CDR3 DNA: TGTGCCAGCAGGCCCGGGAACCTCTACGAGCAGTACTTC. It is translated as CASRPGNLYEQYF.